Sequencing of this T cell receptor (beta chain) was carried out in a study of blood T cell repertoires in COVID-19. Looking at the study overall: Samples taken during acute and convalescent COVID-19 were collected in the United States, Italy and Spain.

This CDR3 is 16 amino acids long. V trimming: 4 bases; J trimming: 5 bases; junction bases outside the gene matches: 5. Germline V gene sequence: CDR1 ENHRY, CDR2 SYGVKD. How the authors handled the data: Amplification of reference gene primers provided the estimated nucleated cell counts. TCRdb's table, derived via immunoSEQ multiplex PCR, lists solely in-frame clones and lacks some. The V and J calls and clone size come from that table; D and trimming were worked out from the DNA. The sample has about 250,000 clones; 85% to 90% are singletons. This clonotype was obtained from a man aged 40-55 years who had recovered from COVID-19. Material for sequencing was PBMCs or T cells enriched from blood (not recorded which). The chain employs TRBV10-3 and TRBJ2-1, with TRBD2 matching 13 bases. The CDR3 sequence: CAISGGLAGSNNEQFF. DNA of the CDR3: TGTGCCATCAGTGGGGGACTAGCGGGGTCCAACAATGAGCAGTTCTTC.